The source of this T cell receptor beta chain is a study of blood T cell repertoires in COVID-19. The data were produced by immunoSEQ multiplex PCR, yet TCRdb's version contains in-frame clones alone and is incomplete. The sample holds about 170,000 clones, about 88% seen once. V lost 7 bases and J lost 1, with 10 bases in between. The CDR3 is 13 residues long. The sequence was obtained from a woman between 50 and 59 years old who had recovered from COVID-19. The sample was PBMCs or T cells enriched from blood (not recorded which). The chain recombines TRBV12-3 or TRBV12-4 with TRBJ1-1; D gene unclear. The CDR3 nucleotides read TGTGCCAGCAATTTGAGATGGAACACTGAAGCTTTCTTT. Protein sequence: CASNLRWNTEAFF.